A single sample is the source of the 18 T cell receptor beta chains below, sequenced in a study of regulatory T cells in long-lasting Graves disease. Described time point: persistent/refractory GD, antithyroid drugs over 5 years with positive TRAb. RNA from PBMCs was the source of the TCR library. Building of the TCR beta libraries involved iRepertoire HTBI primers and Arm-PCR of CDR3 regions. TCRdb itself ran the multiplex PCR reads through MiXCR, one entry per CDR3 protein. The top ten clones hold about two fifths of a sample with 500,000 to 700,000 distinct CDR3 sequences, about 30% of them seen once. The sequencing used peripheral blood mononuclear cells (PBMCs), collected when the disease was refractory, from a patient treated with antithyroid drugs. The receptors shown here come from a female donor with Graves disease.

This sequence joins TRBV5-1 and TRBJ2-3; D may be TRBD2 (6 bases). The CDR3 consists of 14 residues. Looked up from germline, CDR1 is SGHRS and CDR2 is YFSETQ. V gave up 4 bases and J gave up 5 bases, with 14 bases separating them. CDR3 residues: CASSIGGGKDTQYF. The CDR3 coding sequence is TGCGCCAGCAGCATAGGCGGAGGGAAAGATACGCAGTATTTT.

The rearrangement uses TRBV12-3 or TRBV12-4 and TRBJ2-5; D might be TRBD2 (5 bases). V was pared by 2 bases and J by 4 bases, with 11 bases between. There are 14 residues in the CDR3. Here the CDR3 DNA reads TGTGCCAGCAGTTTAAGACTACCACCAGAGACCCAGTACTTC. Its protein product is CASSLRLPPETQYF.

This clonotype was seen repeatedly, ten times or more. V usage is TRBV2 and J usage is TRBJ1-4; D gene ambiguous. With 8 bases removed from V and 4 bases from J, the gap between germline ends came to 17 bases. In germline, CDR1 is SNHLY, CDR2 FYNNEI. CDR3 length: 15 amino acids. CDR3 in DNA: TGTGCCAGCGGAAAGCCCAGGAAGCATAATGAAAAACTGTTTTTT. Translated, it gives CASGKPRKHNEKLFF.

The gene calls are TRBV12-3 or TRBV12-4 and TRBJ2-2, with 11 nucleotides matching TRBD2. CDR3 length: 18 residues. V shed 5 bases, J shed 1 base, and the junction held 9 bases outside the gene matches. CDR3: CASSTTSGTVLNTGELFF. The CDR3 region has the DNA TGTGCCAGCAGTACGACTAGCGGGACGGTCCTGAACACCGGGGAGCTGTTTTTT.

This clonotype was found a few times. This may be a read error, as it is one base from a much larger clone. The chain recombines TRBV12-3 or TRBV12-4 with TRBJ2-7; the match to TRBD2 covers 15 bases. The CDR3 has 19 amino acids. The CDR3 region is CASSPLRRTSGRASCEQYF. The CDR3 bases are TGTGCCAGCAGTCCCCTCCGACGGACTAGCGGGAGGGCCTCCTGCGAGCAGTACTTC.

This clonotype appeared once. One end of the junction fails to match germline, which may point to a read error. The rearrangement joins TRBV6-1 to TRBJ1-2; 7 nucleotides line up with TRBD1. Germline CDR1 is MNHNS and CDR2 is SASEGT. This CDR3 spans 16 amino acids. The CDR3 region has the DNA TGTGCCAGCAGTGGGTTGGGGTACAGGGGAAGCTATGGCCACACCTTC. This codes for CASSGLGYRGSYGHTF.

This chain links TRBV30 with TRBJ1-2, with 7 positions matching TRBD1. CDR1 is GTSNPN and CDR2 is SVGIG in the germline V gene (reference sequence). The CDR3 loop spans 13 amino acids. V lost 3 bases, J lost 4 bases, and 5 bases stayed unmatched. For the CDR3, the DNA is TGTGCCTGGAGCCGGACAGGATCCTATGGCTACACCTTC. Protein: CAWSRTGSYGYTF.

The chain links TRBV7-8 to TRBJ1-5; D gene ambiguous. The V and J ends lost 3 bases and 1 base respectively, with 16 bases between them. Germline V gene sequence: CDR1 SGHVS, CDR2 FQNEAQ. The CDR3 spans 17 residues. The DNA of the CDR3 is TGTGCCAGCAGCTTCATTATCGGCGGAACCAGCAATCAGCCCCAGCATTTT. Amino acid sequence: CASSFIIGGTSNQPQHF. The full variable domain, with the rest looked up from reference TRBV7-8 and TRBJ1-5, is GAGVSQSPRYKVAKRGQDVALRCDPISGHVSLFWYQQALGQGPEFLTYFQNEAQLDKSGLPSDRFFAERPEGSVSTLKIQRTQQEDSAVYLCASSFIIGGTSNQPQHFGDGTRLSIL.

In its sample, this clonotype was seen many times. V and J are TRBV29-1 and TRBJ1-1; 9 nucleotides line up with TRBD1. The CDR3 length is 13 residues. V lost 5 bases, J lost 6 bases, and 7 bases stayed unmatched. Germline CDR1 and CDR2: SQVTM and ANQGSEA. CDR3 in amino acids: CSVTLRDRAEAFF. The CDR3 region has the DNA TGCAGCGTTACACTCCGGGACAGGGCTGAAGCTTTCTTT.

Many counts were recorded for this clonotype. The genes are TRBV20-1 and TRBJ1-1, with D uncertain. The ends were cut back, 6 bases at V and 6 bases at J, with 17 bases in the middle. Germline V lookup: CDR1 DFQATT, CDR2 SNEGSKA (reference sequence). This CDR3 has 13 amino acids. CDR3 nucleotide sequence: TGCAGTGCCTGGACCCCAGCACGCTCTGAAGCTTTCTTT. It translates to CSAWTPARSEAFF.

This clonotype occurred once. DNA for the CDR3: TGTGCCACCAGCAGAGATGGTGGTACAGATACGCAGTATTTT. Protein sequence: CATSRDGGTDTQYF. The chain employs TRBV15 and TRBJ2-3, with D unclear. Per germline, CDR1 LNHNV and CDR2 YYDKDF (reference sequence). The CDR3 runs 14 residues. V lost 0 bases and J lost 3, with 7 bases in between. Together with reference TRBV15 and TRBJ2-3, the CDR3 gives the full variable domain: DAMVIQNPRYQVTQFGKPVTLSCSQTLNHNVMYWYQQKSSQAPKLLFHYYDKDFNNEADTPDNFQSRRPNTSFCFLDIRSPGLGDTAMYLCATSRDGGTDTQYFGPGTRLTVL.

This clonotype was counted at least ten times. This chain joins TRBV29-1 and TRBJ1-5; no clear D. Trimming left V 6 bases short and J 4 bases short, with 13 bases between. Germline CDR1 and CDR2: SQVTM and ANQGSEA. CDR3 length: 13 residues. The CDR3 is CSVLDPPNQPQHF. CDR3 nucleotides: TGCAGCGTCCTAGACCCCCCAAATCAGCCCCAGCATTTT.

The V and J genes are TRBV5-6 and TRBJ2-1; 7 nucleotides line up with TRBD2. Per the germline V gene, CDR1 is SGHDT and CDR2 is YYEEEE. V was pared by 0 bases and J by 6 bases, with 9 bases of the junction left unmatched. The CDR3 totals 16 residues. This chain's CDR3 is CASSLVGGGRANEQFF. The CDR3 nucleotides read TGTGCCAGCAGCTTGGTTGGGGGGGGGAGGGCCAATGAGCAGTTCTTC.

The CDR3 here is CSASLAVNTEAFF. CDR3 coding DNA: TGCAGTGCCTCGTTAGCTGTGAACACTGAAGCTTTCTTT. J is TRBJ1-1 and V is TRBV20-1; D is unclear. The CDR3 length is 13 residues. The ends were cut back, 6 bases at V and 0 bases at J, with 11 bases in the middle. Germline CDR1 is DFQATT and CDR2 is SNEGSKA (reference sequence).

For this clonotype: This is likely a read error, given that the CDR3 carries no conserved phenylalanine or tryptophan at its end. The chain links TRBV6-1 to TRBJ2-7; 14 bases are a match to TRBD2. Germline V gives CDR1 MNHNS, CDR2 SASEGT. The CDR3 spans 14 residues. V shed 6 bases and J 4 bases; nucleotides not matched to a gene: 2. The CDR3 region is CASRRTSGGYEQYL. In nucleotides, the CDR3 is TGTGCCAGCAGGAGGACTAGCGGGGGGTACGAGCAGTACCTC.

This clonotype appeared many times. The rearrangement links TRBV5-1 to TRBJ1-1; TRBD1 aligns across 7 bases. CDR3 length equals 15 residues. With V trimmed by 0 bases and J by 4 bases, 6 bases remained unmatched. Per germline, CDR1 SGHRS and CDR2 YFSETQ. DNA of the CDR3: TGCGCCAGCAGCTTGGCCGGACAGGCGGGCACTGAAGCTTTCTTT. It codes for CASSLAGQAGTEAFF.

For the CDR3, the DNA is TGTGCCAGCAGCCAAGGCAGGGCGGGGCAGTACTTC. Protein sequence: CASSQGRAGQYF. This chain joins TRBV3-1 and TRBJ2-7; D might be TRBD1 or TRBD2, each matching 5 bases. Deletions cut 1 base from V and 9 bases from J, with 10 bases between. In germline, CDR1 is LGHDT, CDR2 YNNKEL (reference sequence). This CDR3 region has 12 residues.

The chain joins TRBV20-1 to TRBJ2-5; 7 nucleotides line up with TRBD1. V shed 6 bases and J 5 bases; nucleotides not matched to a gene: 6. The CDR3 is made up of 12 amino acids. Germline-derived CDR1 and CDR2 are DFQATT and SNEGSKA (reference sequence). CDR3 residues: CSATTGRETQYF. The CDR3 bases are TGCAGTGCGACGACAGGGCGGGAGACCCAGTACTTC.